The 28 T cell receptor beta chains reported below all come from one sample, sequenced in a study of cytomegalovirus exposure and HLA in healthy donors (TCRdb year 2017). Libraries were prepared through the immunoSEQ multiplex PCR assay. The clones in this table, taken by TCRdb from immuneACCESS, are in-frame only. Not every clone is retained; where verified, under half of the shortfall comes from an unresolved V gene, and the cause of the rest is unknown. Recorded for this sample are around 150,000 clones; roughly nine tenths of them occurred a single time. The biggest ten clones account for roughly 3% of the sample. The sequencing sample was made of PBMCs. The receptors here all came from a woman under 30 in good health and CMV-seropositive.

This chain links TRBV2 with TRBJ2-7; 9 bases fit TRBD1. With V trimmed by 5 bases and J by 11 bases, 19 bases remained unmatched. This CDR3 region has 16 residues. The germline V gene encodes CDR1 SNHLY and CDR2 FYNNEI. CDR3 in DNA: TGTGCCAGCAGTACCACCGACAGGGGGAGCCGGGTCCCGGAGTACTTC. Translating gives CASSTTDRGSRVPEYF.

The chain joins TRBV6-5 to TRBJ2-7, with TRBD1 matching 10 bases. CDR1 and CDR2 (germline): MNHEY, SVGAGI. V shed 5 bases, J shed 7 bases, and the junction held 2 bases outside the gene matches. The CDR3 has 12 residues. The CDR3 protein is CASSRTGGEQYF. For the CDR3, the DNA is TGTGCCAGCAGTCGGACAGGGGGAGAGCAGTACTTC.

V usage is TRBV28 and J usage is TRBJ2-5, with 9 positions matching TRBD2. Germline CDR1 reads MDHEN; CDR2 reads SYDVKM. J was trimmed by 2 bases and V by 2 bases; bases with no gene match: 3. The CDR3 runs 15 residues. CDR3 coding DNA: TGTGCCAGCAGTTTAATCGCGGGGGGGCAAGAGACCCAGTACTTC. It yields the protein CASSLIAGGQETQYF.

This sequence joins TRBV5-6 and TRBJ1-2; D possibly corresponds to TRBD1 (6 bases). V lost 0 bases, J lost 8 bases, and 29 bases lay in between. Germline V gene lookup returns CDR1 SGHDT and CDR2 YYEEEE. CDR3 length: 19 residues. CDR3 loop: CASSLGLTGGSLLGRGYTF. In DNA, the CDR3 is TGTGCCAGCAGCTTGGGCCTGACGGGGGGCTCTCTCCTGGGAAGAGGCTACACCTTC.

The chain carries TRBV5-1 and TRBJ1-1; 8 bases fit TRBD1. Germline values: CDR1 SGHRS, CDR2 YFSETQ. The CDR3 covers 18 residues. J gave up 4 bases and V 4 bases, and 18 bases lay outside the gene matches. CDR3 DNA: TGCGCCAGCAGCCCGGGACAGGAACTTTTCGGGGCGCGCACTGAAGCTTTCTTT. It codes for CASSPGQELFGARTEAFF.

The rearrangement joins TRBV4-1 to TRBJ2-5; the D gene is possibly TRBD1 (5 bases). The length of the CDR3 is 16 residues. The V gene's germline CDR1 is MGHRA and CDR2 YSYEKL. V was cut by 4 bases and J by 1 base, with 16 bases left in between. CDR3 region: CASSPYVLGAQETQYF. The CDR3 DNA reads TGCGCCAGCAGCCCTTACGTTCTAGGGGCCCAAGAGACCCAGTACTTC.

The chain has TRBV29-1 and TRBJ2-7, with TRBD1 matching 10 bases. V was pared by 8 bases and J by 4 bases, with 8 bases of the junction left unmatched. Per the germline V gene, CDR1 is SQVTM and CDR2 is ANQGSEA. This CDR3 has 13 residues. The CDR3 bases are TGCAGCTTCCGGGACAGGGGAATGTACGAGCAGTACTTC. This codes for CSFRDRGMYEQYF.

The chain uses TRBV27 and TRBJ2-1, with TRBD1 matching over 10 bases. This CDR3 region has 13 residues. The germline V gene encodes CDR1 MNHEY and CDR2 SMNVEV (reference sequence). With V trimmed by 7 bases and J by 8 bases, 5 bases remained unmatched. CDR3 DNA sequence: TGTGCCAGCACGGGACAGGGGCGGCATGAGCAGTTCTTC. Encoded protein: CASTGQGRHEQFF.

This chain connects TRBV11-2 to TRBJ1-2; 8 nucleotides line up with TRBD1. With V trimmed by 0 bases and J by 4 bases, 4 bases remained unmatched. The CDR3 spans 15 residues. Germline CDR1 SGHAT, CDR2 FQNNGV. The CDR3 loop reads CASSLEGQASYGYTF. CDR3 nucleotide sequence: TGTGCCAGCAGCTTAGAGGGACAGGCGAGCTATGGCTACACCTTC.

The gene calls are TRBV6-5 and TRBJ1-1, with 8 bases matching TRBD1. Losses at the gene ends were 6 bases for V and 0 bases for J; bases not matched to a gene: 3. The CDR3 has 14 residues. Germline V gene lookup returns CDR1 MNHEY and CDR2 SVGAGI. The CDR3: CASSGQGLNTEAFF. DNA for the CDR3: TGTGCCAGCAGCGGACAGGGTTTGAACACTGAAGCTTTCTTT.

This clone has only a few counts. This chain joins TRBV4-1 and TRBJ1-2; D call uncertain. V was shortened by 3 bases and J by 4 bases, with 18 bases between the two germline ends. Germline CDR1 is MGHRA and CDR2 is YSYEKL. The CDR3 has 16 amino acids. CDR3 nucleotide sequence: TGCGCCAGCAGCCAGTCCACCCGCGGCGGGCGCTATGGCTACACCTTC. Translation gives CASSQSTRGGRYGYTF.

This clone turned up a few times. The chain joins TRBV5-1 to TRBJ1-2, with TRBD1 matching over 7 bases. The CDR3 runs to 12 residues. Per germline, CDR1 SGHRS and CDR2 YFSETQ. V lost 3 bases and J lost 7; bases outside the gene matches: 3. The CDR3 region is CASSWTGLGYTF. For the CDR3, the DNA is TGCGCCAGCAGCTGGACAGGCCTTGGCTACACCTTC.

The rearrangement uses TRBV7-2 and TRBJ1-2; TRBD1 matches at 8 bases. V was pared by 0 bases and J by 6 bases, with 6 bases of the junction left unmatched. The CDR3 is 15 residues long. In germline, CDR1 is SGHTA, CDR2 FQGNSA. CDR3 sequence: CASSLAQTTGDGYTF. CDR3 DNA: TGTGCCAGCAGCTTAGCCCAAACGACAGGGGATGGCTACACCTTC.

This rearrangement joins TRBV5-1 to TRBJ2-5, with 14 bases fitting TRBD2. V dropped 2 bases and J dropped 4; count of bases not matched to a gene: 4. Germline V gene sequence: CDR1 SGHRS, CDR2 YFSETQ. This CDR3 comprises 16 residues. CDR3 DNA: TGCGCCAGCAGCTTCCAGGGGACTAGCGGGGGAGAGACCCAGTACTTC. As protein: CASSFQGTSGGETQYF.

The rearrangement joins TRBV30 to TRBJ1-2, with a weak D call TRBD1 (5 bases). Trimming removed 1 base from V and 5 bases from J, with 5 bases in between. The CDR3 loop spans 11 amino acids. Germline CDR1 GTSNPN, CDR2 SVGIG (reference sequence). DNA of the CDR3: TGTGCCTGGAGTGAGGGGTATGGCTACACCTTC. Translation gives CAWSEGYGYTF.

Here the CDR3 reads CASSYSGGDDTIYF. In DNA, the CDR3 is TGTGCCAGCAGTTACTCGGGCGGGGATGACACCATATATTTT. The J gene is TRBJ1-3, the V gene TRBV6-5; D unresolved. The V end was cut by 0 bases, the J end by 8 bases, with 11 bases between. The CDR3 covers 14 residues. Germline CDR1 is MNHEY and CDR2 is SVGAGI.

This sequence joins TRBV27 and TRBJ2-5; possible D gene TRBD2, 7 bases. The germline V and J ends were trimmed by 1 base and 4 bases, with 13 bases remaining between them. The CDR3 is 15 residues long. Germline-derived CDR1 and CDR2 are MNHEY and SMNVEV (reference sequence). The CDR3 nucleotides are TGTGCCAGCAGTTTATACAGGGAGGGATCAGAGACCCAGTACTTC. It codes for CASSLYREGSETQYF.

The V gene is TRBV7-2, the J gene TRBJ1-2, with a tentative D call TRBD1 (5 bases). The V end was cut by 3 bases, the J end by 7 bases, with 15 bases between. The CDR3 consists of 14 residues. Germline V gene data show CDR1 as SGHTA and CDR2 as FQGNSA. The CDR3 is CASSFGPGGGGYTF. In DNA form, the CDR3 reads TGTGCCAGCAGCTTTGGACCGGGCGGGGGTGGCTACACCTTC.

The chain recombines TRBV29-1 with TRBJ2-1, with 10 bases fitting TRBD1. Germline assignment: CDR1 SQVTM and CDR2 ANQGSEA. CDR3 size: 14 residues. V was clipped by 1 base and J by 7 bases; unmatched bases: 4. This CDR3 is CSVEGGTGENEQFF. CDR3 sequence (DNA): TGCAGCGTTGAAGGGGGGACAGGGGAAAATGAGCAGTTCTTC.

The chain uses TRBV5-1 and TRBJ1-2; D is possibly TRBD1 (5 bases). The CDR3 has 15 amino acids. The V gene lost 4 bases and the J gene lost 6 bases, with 19 bases spanning the gap. Germline CDR1 and CDR2: SGHRS and YFSETQ. The DNA of the CDR3 is TGCGCCAGCAGCGCCTACAGGTCAGGGCCTAATGGCTACACCTTC. Translated: CASSAYRSGPNGYTF.

The chain links TRBV19 to TRBJ1-5; 7 nucleotides align to TRBD1. The CDR3 has 15 residues. The germline CDR1 and CDR2 sequences are LNHDA and SQIVND (reference sequence). Trimming cost V 6 bases and J 6 bases; bases outside gene matches: 11. CDR3 sequence (DNA): TGTGCCAGTAGCCCCCCGGACAGGTGGGGTCAGCCCCAGCATTTT. Residues: CASSPPDRWGQPQHF.

This chain links TRBV4-2 with TRBJ2-3; 12 bases line up with TRBD2. The junction had 1 base not matched to a gene; V was cut back by 1 base and J by 2 bases. This CDR3 contains 16 residues. The V gene's germline CDR1 is LGHNA and CDR2 YNFKEQ. The CDR3 here is CASSQASGGVTDTQYF. The CDR3 nucleotides are TGTGCCAGCAGCCAAGCTAGCGGGGGGGTCACAGATACGCAGTATTTT.

The J gene is TRBJ2-2, the V gene TRBV18; TRBD1 matches at 8 bases. Germline values: CDR1 KGHSH, CDR2 LQKENI. CDR3 length: 15 residues. The V and J ends lost 3 bases and 4 bases, in that order; junction bases with no gene match: 4. Written as DNA, the CDR3 is TGTGCCAGCTCACCCGGACAGGGATCCACCGGGGAGCTGTTTTTT. Protein sequence: CASSPGQGSTGELFF.

The chain couples TRBV10-1 to TRBJ1-5, with a tentative D call TRBD1 (5 bases). Germline CDR1 WNHNN, CDR2 SYGVQD (reference sequence). Between the trimmed V and J ends, which lost 6 bases and 6 bases, there was a span of 18 bases. The CDR3 has 15 residues. CDR3 coding DNA: TGCGCCAGCAGAATGCTCCACCAGGGCGCTCAGCCCCAGCATTTT. Encoded protein: CASRMLHQGAQPQHF.

The chain is built from TRBV9 and TRBJ2-1; TRBD2 agrees at 9 bases. The ends lost 6 bases at V and 3 bases at J; junction bases unmatched: 7. CDR1 and CDR2 from the germline V gene are SGDLS and YYNGEE. The length of the CDR3 is 15 residues. This CDR3 is CASNRAGGLYNEQFF. In DNA form, the CDR3 reads TGTGCCAGCAACAGGGCGGGAGGGCTCTACAATGAGCAGTTCTTC.

This chain joins TRBV19 and TRBJ2-1, with TRBD2 matching 9 bases. Losses at the gene ends were 4 bases for V and 4 bases for J; bases not matched to a gene: 8. The CDR3 runs 16 residues. Germline V gene lookup returns CDR1 LNHDA and CDR2 SQIVND (reference sequence). CDR3 residues: CASSKPLAGQYNEQFF. In nucleotides, the CDR3 is TGTGCCAGTAGTAAGCCGCTAGCGGGGCAATACAATGAGCAGTTCTTC.

This sequence joins TRBV6-1 and TRBJ1-5; D is unclear. V gave up 1 base and J gave up 5 bases, with 6 bases separating them. The CDR3 covers 13 residues. In germline, CDR1 is MNHNS, CDR2 SASEGT. DNA for the CDR3: TGTGCCAGCAGTGAAGTGGGAGATCAGCCCCAGCATTTT. Its translation is CASSEVGDQPQHF.

The gene calls are TRBV2 and TRBJ1-1; D perhaps matches TRBD1 (5 bases). Trimming removed 5 bases at V and 5 bases at J, with 15 bases between. The CDR3 consists of 14 residues. CDR1 is SNHLY, CDR2 FYNNEI, per germline. The CDR3 DNA reads as TGTGCCAGCAGTCAACTCCCAGGGAAGACTGAAGCTTTCTTT. Amino acids: CASSQLPGKTEAFF.